This is a list of T cell receptor beta chains from one sample in a study of blood T cell repertoires in COVID-19. The protocol was immunoSEQ multiplex PCR, while the TCRdb copy is restricted to in-frame clones and leaves out a portion. The sample lists about 140,000 clones, about 76% occurring once. Sequenced material: peripheral blood. The receptors shown here come from a human donor in a cohort sampled during active COVID-19. The CDR3 runs from the conserved cysteine through the conserved F or W. A D gene is named only where the DNA matches it firmly. Rows give clone size only sometimes, using once, few, many, or a class for an expanded clone.

>TRBJ2-7|-|TRBD1|TRBV10-2
CASSEGTGQGFYEQYF
TGCGCCAGCAGTGAGGGAACTGGACAGGGGTTCTACGAGCAGTACTTC
>TRBJ2-7|-|-|TRBV28
CASSDRRITGFSYEQYF
TGTGCCAGCAGTGATCGACGAATTACAGGTTTCTCCTACGAGCAGTACTTC
>TRBJ2-5|-|TRBD1|TRBV10-1
CASSESKAQGETQYF
TGCGCCAGCAGTGAGTCGAAGGCACAGGGGGAGACCCAGTACTTC
>TRBJ2-5|once|-|TRBV24-1
CATSDPGSGQETQYF
TGTGCCACCAGTGATCCCGGTAGCGGACAAGAGACCCAGTACTTC
>TRBJ2-1|-|-|TRBV19
CASSFPGAANEQFF
TGTGCCAGTAGTTTTCCAGGGGCAGCCAATGAGCAGTTCTTC
>TRBJ1-1|-|-|TRBV5-1
CASSLVQGRNTEAFF
TGCGCCAGCAGCTTGGTGCAGGGGCGGAACACTGAAGCTTTCTTT
>TRBJ2-6|once|-|TRBV10-1
CASRRDIEGLGANVLTF
TGCGCCAGCAGACGGGACATCGAGGGGCTCGGGGCCAACGTCCTGACTTTC
>TRBJ2-3|-|TRBD1|TRBV4-2
CASSQDSDRGRDTQYF
TGTGCCAGCAGCCAAGATTCAGACAGGGGGAGAGATACGCAGTATTTT
>TRBJ1-2|-|TRBD1|TRBV27
CASSRQGANYGYTF
TGTGCCAGCAGTAGACAGGGCGCTAACTATGGCTACACCTTC
>TRBJ2-1|-|TRBD2|TRBV18
CASSPDALAGGNEQFF
TGTGCCAGCTCCCCAGATGCGCTAGCGGGAGGCAATGAGCAGTTCTTC
>TRBJ1-3|-|-|TRBV30
CAWSCAGESSGNTIYF
TGTGCCTGGAGTTGTGCAGGCGAGAGCTCTGGAAACACCATATATTTT
>TRBJ2-5|-|TRBD2|TRBV3-1/TRBV3-2
CASSSLAGQETQYF
TGTGCCAGCAGCTCCCTAGCGGGACAAGAGACCCAGTACTTC
>TRBJ2-7|-|-|TRBV11-2
CASSPGWGPDEQYF
TGTGCCAGCAGCCCCGGATGGGGGCCCGACGAGCAGTACTTC
>TRBJ1-3|few|TRBD1|TRBV28
CASSPATGAGNTIYF
TGTGCCAGCAGTCCCGCGACAGGGGCTGGAAACACCATATATTTT
>TRBJ1-1|-|-|TRBV12-3/TRBV12-4
CASTAGQAAFF
TGTGCCAGCACCGCCGGCCAGGCGGCTTTCTTT
>TRBJ1-1|-|-|TRBV7-9
CASSLVPYAAGDNTEAFF
TGTGCCAGCAGCTTAGTCCCCTATGCCGCAGGGGACAACACTGAAGCTTTCTTT
>TRBJ1-1|-|TRBD1|TRBV7-3
CASSSTGGVTEAFF
TGTGCCAGCAGCTCGACAGGGGGGGTCACTGAAGCTTTCTTT
>TRBJ2-3|few|-|TRBV2
CASTLYKPDTQYF
TGTGCCAGCACCCTCTATAAGCCCGATACGCAGTATTTT
>TRBJ1-1|-|TRBD1|TRBV28
CASSFSGGNTEAFF
TGTGCCAGCAGTTTTTCAGGGGGCAACACTGAAGCTTTCTTT
>TRBJ1-3|-|-|TRBV28
CASLDLRSGNTIYF
TGTGCCAGCTTGGACTTGAGGTCTGGAAACACCATATATTTT
>TRBJ2-6|-|-|TRBV3-1/TRBV3-2
CASSQDPRGSGANVLTF
TGTGCCAGCAGCCAAGATCCACGGGGGTCTGGGGCCAACGTCCTGACTTTC
>TRBJ2-3|once|TRBD2|TRBV2
CASSGLASGRSSGTDTQYF
TGTGCCAGCAGTGGGTTGGCTAGCGGGAGATCGTCGGGAACAGATACGCAGTATTTT
>TRBJ1-5|-|TRBD1|TRBV19
CASSIFGTDSNQPQHF
TGTGCCAGTAGTATCTTTGGGACAGATAGCAATCAGCCCCAGCATTTT
>TRBJ1-1|-|-|TRBV20-1
CSARDNTEAFF
TGCAGTGCCAGGGATAACACTGAAGCTTTCTTT
>TRBJ2-3|-|-|TRBV14
CASSPDQRTTDTQYF
TGTGCCAGCAGCCCGGACCAGCGGACCACAGATACGCAGTATTTT
>TRBJ2-7|-|-|TRBV7-9
CASSQYWYEQYF
TGTGCCAGCAGCCAATACTGGTACGAGCAGTACTTC
>TRBJ2-6|-|-|TRBV28
CASTFVSGRSAGANVLTF
TGTGCCAGCACGTTTGTAAGCGGTAGATCGGCTGGGGCCAACGTCCTGACTTTC
>TRBJ2-2|-|-|TRBV24-1
CATRSPGGTNTGELFF
TGTGCCACCAGGTCCCCGGGCGGGACGAACACCGGGGAGCTGTTTTTT
>TRBJ1-1|-|TRBD1|TRBV3-1/TRBV3-2
CASSPSDREWAEAFF
TGTGCCAGCAGCCCTTCGGACAGGGAGTGGGCTGAAGCTTTCTTT
>TRBJ2-7|-|TRBD2|TRBV6-2/TRBV6-3
CASSRLAGVPYEQYF
TGTGCCAGCAGCCGACTAGCGGGAGTCCCCTACGAGCAGTACTTC
>TRBJ2-6|once|TRBD1|TRBV7-2
CASSLGLPGGTGANVLTF
TGTGCCAGCAGCTTAGGTCTCCCAGGGGGAACCGGGGCCAACGTCCTGACTTTC
>TRBJ1-4|once|TRBD1|TRBV5-1
CASRIGTANEKLFF
TGCGCCAGCAGAATAGGGACAGCTAATGAAAAACTGTTTTTT
>TRBJ2-2|-|TRBD2|TRBV27
CASRAAGYSAGELFF
TGTGCCAGCAGGGCAGCGGGGTACTCGGCCGGGGAGCTGTTTTTT
>TRBJ2-1|few|TRBD2|TRBV29-1
CSVSGTSDYNEQFF
TGCAGCGTTTCCGGGACTAGCGATTACAATGAGCAGTTCTTC
>TRBJ1-2|few|TRBD1|TRBV4-2
CASTTSWDSSYGYTF
TGTGCCAGCACCACCTCGTGGGACAGCTCGTATGGCTACACCTTC
>TRBJ2-7|-|-|TRBV5-5
CASSLVDSTLGEQYF
TGTGCCAGCAGCTTGGTGGACTCAACGCTAGGGGAGCAGTACTTC
>TRBJ1-2|-|-|TRBV28
CASSLGQGRGYTF
TGTGCCAGCAGTTTAGGGCAGGGGAGAGGCTACACCTTC
>TRBJ2-1|-|TRBD2|TRBV7-2
CASSAPGTSAHNEQFF
TGTGCCAGCAGCGCACCCGGGACTAGCGCCCACAATGAGCAGTTCTTC
>TRBJ2-2|few|TRBD1|TRBV2
CASSVLFGQGGELFF
TGTGCCAGCAGTGTGCTTTTCGGACAGGGAGGGGAGCTGTTTTTT
>TRBJ1-2|-|TRBD1|TRBV19
CASRDRRTYGYTF
TGTGCCAGTAGGGACAGGCGGACCTATGGCTACACCTTC
>TRBJ2-1|few|TRBD1|TRBV24-1
CATSEWGTGSNEQFF
TGTGCCACCAGTGAATGGGGGACAGGTTCCAATGAGCAGTTCTTC
>TRBJ2-7|-|TRBD2|TRBV18
CASSPIAGGTYEQYF
TGTGCCAGCTCACCCATAGCGGGAGGGACCTACGAGCAGTACTTC
>TRBJ2-5|-|-|TRBV24-1
CATSDLTQETQYF
TGTGCCACCAGTGATTTGACTCAAGAGACCCAGTACTTC
>TRBJ2-6|-|-|TRBV19
CASSRTVNSGANVLTF
TGTGCCAGTAGCAGGACAGTGAACTCTGGGGCCAACGTCCTGACTTTC
>TRBJ2-1|-|TRBD2|TRBV19
CASSRRTSGSYNEQFF
TGTGCCAGTAGTAGAAGGACTAGCGGGAGTTACAATGAGCAGTTCTTC
>TRBJ2-6|-|TRBD1|TRBV7-8
CASSLFRTGVARTSSGANVLTF
TGTGCCAGCAGCTTATTTAGGACAGGGGTTGCGCGGACTAGCTCTGGGGCCAACGTCCTGACTTTC
>TRBJ1-6|few|TRBD1|TRBV19
CASSILRSRDRGQNSPLHF
TGTGCCAGTAGTATATTACGGAGCCGGGACAGGGGGCAGAATTCACCCCTCCACTTT
>TRBJ2-7|-|TRBD1|TRBV9
CASSVSTSDRAGEQYF
TGTGCCAGCAGCGTAAGTACCTCGGACAGGGCCGGCGAGCAGTACTTC
>TRBJ2-5|-|-|TRBV5-1
CASSLVGGRETQYF
TGCGCCAGCAGCTTGGTCGGGGGGCGGGAGACCCAGTACTTC
>TRBJ2-1|-|-|TRBV18
CASSQQTEYNEQFF
TGTGCCAGCTCACAACAGACAGAGTACAATGAGCAGTTCTTC
>TRBJ1-1|-|-|TRBV28
CASWRVGNTEAFF
TGTGCCAGCTGGAGGGTAGGGAACACTGAAGCTTTCTTT
>TRBJ2-2|-|-|TRBV5-4
CASSLGGGNTGELFF
TGTGCCAGCAGCTTAGGAGGGGGCAACACCGGGGAGCTGTTTTTT
>TRBJ2-5|-|TRBD2|TRBV27
CASKTGTSGSGGETQYF
TGTGCCAGCAAAACCGGGACTAGCGGGAGCGGTGGAGAGACCCAGTACTTC
>TRBJ2-2|-|TRBD2|TRBV19
CASSNSGRGTGELFF
TGTGCCAGTAGTAATAGCGGGAGAGGCACCGGGGAGCTGTTTTTT